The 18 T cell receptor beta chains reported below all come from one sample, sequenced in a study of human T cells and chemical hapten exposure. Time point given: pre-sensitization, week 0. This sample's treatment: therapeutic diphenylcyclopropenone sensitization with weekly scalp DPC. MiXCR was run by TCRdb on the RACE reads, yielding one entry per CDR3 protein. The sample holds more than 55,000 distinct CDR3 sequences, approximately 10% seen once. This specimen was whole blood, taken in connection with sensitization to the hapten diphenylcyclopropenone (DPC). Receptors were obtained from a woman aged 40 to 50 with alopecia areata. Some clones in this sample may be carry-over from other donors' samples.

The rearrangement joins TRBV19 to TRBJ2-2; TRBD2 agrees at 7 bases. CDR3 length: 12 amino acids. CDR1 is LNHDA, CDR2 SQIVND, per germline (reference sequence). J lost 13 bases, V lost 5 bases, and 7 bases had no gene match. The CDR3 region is CASSAGVGRLFF. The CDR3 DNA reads TGTGCCAGTAGTGCGGGGGTTGGGAGGCTGTTTTTT.

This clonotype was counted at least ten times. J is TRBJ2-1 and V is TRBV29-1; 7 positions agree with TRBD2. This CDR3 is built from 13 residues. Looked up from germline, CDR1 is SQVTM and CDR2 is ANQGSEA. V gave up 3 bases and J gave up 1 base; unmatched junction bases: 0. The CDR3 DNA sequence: TGCAGCGTTGAGGGGGGGTCCTACAATGAGCAGTTCTTC. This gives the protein CSVEGGSYNEQFF.

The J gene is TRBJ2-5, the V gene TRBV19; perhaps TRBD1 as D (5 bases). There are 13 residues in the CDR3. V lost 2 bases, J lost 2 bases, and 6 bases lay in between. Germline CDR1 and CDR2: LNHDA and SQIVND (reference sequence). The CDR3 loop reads CASSIPGQETQYF. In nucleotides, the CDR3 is TGTGCCAGTAGTATACCAGGGCAAGAGACCCAGTACTTC.

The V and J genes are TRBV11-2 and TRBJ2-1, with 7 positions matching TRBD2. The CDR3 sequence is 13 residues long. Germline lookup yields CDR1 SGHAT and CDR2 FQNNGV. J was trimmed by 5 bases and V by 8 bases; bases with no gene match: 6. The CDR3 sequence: CASRWRENNEQFF. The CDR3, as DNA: TGTGCCAGCCGGTGGCGGGAGAACAATGAGCAGTTCTTC.

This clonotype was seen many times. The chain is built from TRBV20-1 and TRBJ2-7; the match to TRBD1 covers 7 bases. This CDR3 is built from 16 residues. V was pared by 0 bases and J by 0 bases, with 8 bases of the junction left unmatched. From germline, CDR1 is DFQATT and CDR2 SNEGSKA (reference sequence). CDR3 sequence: CSARDPKTGSSYEQYF. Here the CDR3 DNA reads TGCAGTGCTAGAGACCCAAAGACAGGGAGCTCCTACGAGCAGTACTTC.

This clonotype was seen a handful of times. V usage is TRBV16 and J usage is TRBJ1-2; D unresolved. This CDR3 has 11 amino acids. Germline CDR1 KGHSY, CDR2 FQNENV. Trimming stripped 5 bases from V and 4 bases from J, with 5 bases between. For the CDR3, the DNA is TGTGCCAGCAGCGCCTTCTATGGCTACACCTTC. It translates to CASSAFYGYTF.

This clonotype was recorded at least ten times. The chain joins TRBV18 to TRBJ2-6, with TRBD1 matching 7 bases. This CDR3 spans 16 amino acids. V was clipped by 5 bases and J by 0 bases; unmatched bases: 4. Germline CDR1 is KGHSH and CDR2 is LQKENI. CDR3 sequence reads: CASSNTGDSGANVLTF. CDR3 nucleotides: TGTGCCAGCTCAAATACAGGGGACTCTGGGGCCAACGTCCTGACTTTC.

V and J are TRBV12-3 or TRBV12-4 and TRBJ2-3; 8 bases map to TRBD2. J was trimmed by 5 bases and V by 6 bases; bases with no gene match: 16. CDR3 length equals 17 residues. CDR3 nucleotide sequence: TGTGCCAGCAGCTCCCCCGGGGGGGGCGGGACCCAAGATACGCAGTATTTT. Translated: CASSSPGGGGTQDTQYF.

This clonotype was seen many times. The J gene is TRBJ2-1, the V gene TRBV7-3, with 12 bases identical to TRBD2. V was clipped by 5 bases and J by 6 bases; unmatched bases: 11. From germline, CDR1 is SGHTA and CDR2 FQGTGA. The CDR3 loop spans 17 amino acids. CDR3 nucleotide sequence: TGTGCCAGCAGCCCTACTAGCGGGGGGTTCCCAACCAATGAGCAGTTCTTC. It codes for CASSPTSGGFPTNEQFF.

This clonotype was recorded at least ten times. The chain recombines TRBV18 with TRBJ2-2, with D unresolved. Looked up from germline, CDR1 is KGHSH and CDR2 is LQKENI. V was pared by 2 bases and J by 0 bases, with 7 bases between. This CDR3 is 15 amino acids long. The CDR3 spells CASSPGRSNTGELFF. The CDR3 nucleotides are TGTGCCAGCTCACCAGGGCGGTCGAACACCGGGGAGCTGTTTTTT.

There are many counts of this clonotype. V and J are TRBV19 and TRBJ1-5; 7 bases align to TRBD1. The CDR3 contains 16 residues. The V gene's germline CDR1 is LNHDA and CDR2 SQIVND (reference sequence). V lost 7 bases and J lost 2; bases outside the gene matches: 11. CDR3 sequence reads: CASTTRPGTGNQPQHF. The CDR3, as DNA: TGTGCCAGTACCACCCGGCCGGGGACAGGCAATCAGCCCCAGCATTTT.

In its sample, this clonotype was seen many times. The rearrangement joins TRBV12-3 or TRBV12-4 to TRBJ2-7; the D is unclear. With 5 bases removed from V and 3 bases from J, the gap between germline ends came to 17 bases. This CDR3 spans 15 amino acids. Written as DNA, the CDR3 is TGTGCCAGCAGTGGGGTGTGGGTTCCCAACTACGAGCAGTACTTC. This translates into CASSGVWVPNYEQYF.

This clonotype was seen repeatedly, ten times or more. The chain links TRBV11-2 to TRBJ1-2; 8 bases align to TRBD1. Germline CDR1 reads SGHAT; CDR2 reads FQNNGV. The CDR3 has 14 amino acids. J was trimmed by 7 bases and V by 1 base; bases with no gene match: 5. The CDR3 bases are TGTGCCAGCAGCTTAGCAGGGGGCAGGGCTGGCTACACCTTC. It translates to CASSLAGGRAGYTF.

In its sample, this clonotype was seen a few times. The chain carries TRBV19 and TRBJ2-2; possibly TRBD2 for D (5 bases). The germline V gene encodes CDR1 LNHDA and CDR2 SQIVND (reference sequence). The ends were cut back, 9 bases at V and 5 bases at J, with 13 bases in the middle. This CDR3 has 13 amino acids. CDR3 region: CASTSSETGELFF. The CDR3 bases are TGTGCCAGCACTAGTTCCGAGACCGGGGAGCTGTTTTTT.

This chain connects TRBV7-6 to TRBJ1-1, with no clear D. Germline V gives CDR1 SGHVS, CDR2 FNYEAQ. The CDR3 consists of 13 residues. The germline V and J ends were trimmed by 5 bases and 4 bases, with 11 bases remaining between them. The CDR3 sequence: CASSPQERTEAFF. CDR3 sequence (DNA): TGTGCCAGCAGCCCCCAGGAGCGCACTGAAGCTTTCTTT.

The DNA of the CDR3 is TGTGCCAGCAAGACCCTTAATCGAGGGGACCAGCCCCAGCATTTT. As protein: CASKTLNRGDQPQHF. The V gene is TRBV5-5, the J gene TRBJ1-5, with D possibly being TRBD1 (5 bases). The V end lost 6 bases, the J end lost 7 bases, and 20 bases lay between the germline ends. CDR1 and CDR2 from the germline V gene are SGHKS and YYEKEE (reference sequence). This CDR3 spans 15 amino acids.

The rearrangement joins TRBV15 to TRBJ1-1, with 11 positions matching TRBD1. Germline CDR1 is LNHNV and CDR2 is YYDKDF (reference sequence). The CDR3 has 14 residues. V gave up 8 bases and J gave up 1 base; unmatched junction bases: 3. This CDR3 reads CATGQGASNTEAFF. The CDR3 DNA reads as TGTGCCACCGGACAGGGGGCATCGAACACTGAAGCTTTCTTT.

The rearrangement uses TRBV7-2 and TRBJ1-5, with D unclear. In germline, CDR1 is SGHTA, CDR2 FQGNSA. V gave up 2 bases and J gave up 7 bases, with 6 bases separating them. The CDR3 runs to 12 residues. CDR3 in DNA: TGTGCCAGCAGCTTACCCGGGCAGCCCCAGCATTTT. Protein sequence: CASSLPGQPQHF.